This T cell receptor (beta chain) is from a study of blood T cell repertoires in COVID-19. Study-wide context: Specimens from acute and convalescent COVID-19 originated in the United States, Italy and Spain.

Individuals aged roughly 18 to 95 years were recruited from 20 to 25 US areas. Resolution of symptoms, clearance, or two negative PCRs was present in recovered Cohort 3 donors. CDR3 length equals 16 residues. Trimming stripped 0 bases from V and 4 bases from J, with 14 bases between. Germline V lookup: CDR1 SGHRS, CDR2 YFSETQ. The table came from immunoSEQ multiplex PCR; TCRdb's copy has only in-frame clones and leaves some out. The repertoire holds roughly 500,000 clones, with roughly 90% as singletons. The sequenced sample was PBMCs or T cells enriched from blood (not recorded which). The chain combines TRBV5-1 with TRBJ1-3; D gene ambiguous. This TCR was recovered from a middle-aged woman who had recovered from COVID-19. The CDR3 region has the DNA TGCGCCAGCAGCTTGGAAAGCGGAAGTTTGGGAAACACCATATATTTT. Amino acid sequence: CASSLESGSLGNTIYF.